This TCR beta chain was identified in a study of blood T cell repertoires in COVID-19 (dated by TCRdb to about 2020). About the study as a whole: Samples covering the acute and convalescent phases of COVID-19 were provided by collaborators in the United States, Italy and Spain. The material from the prospective study consisted of cDNA or gDNA derived from T cells, B-cell-depleted T cells, or PBMCs. Subjects who had been exposed to COVID-19, were actively infected with it, or had recovered from it provided the deeply sampled blood TCRbeta repertoires that made up the dataset. The repertoires were released in a freely available public database meant as a resource for research on the immune response to SARS-CoV-2. The samples were drawn from two sources: the first 160 participants of the ongoing ImmuneRACE study, and 950 to 1,500 subjects contributed by 6 global collaborators. The sample metadata nearly always contained a de-identified subject ID, COVID-19 status, age in years and sex. HLA class I and class II types, where available, came from metadata supplied by the sample provider rather than from assay-based typing. Results the study describes overall, beyond this receptor: How much clinical and demographic metadata was included differed by source and by participant, and the metadata was provided uncurated.

Enrolling through a virtual design, the prospective study's participants ranged in age from about 18 to 100 years and lived across 20 to 30 United States geographic areas. In the prospective study, participants were assigned to cohorts based on the clinical history participants reported in a screening survey and a study questionnaire. For ImmuneRACE Cohort 3, a participant was defined as recovered based on two consecutive negative NP/OP PCR tests, clearance by a healthcare professional, or resolution of symptoms. In the prospective study, whole blood, serum and a nasopharyngeal or oropharyngeal swab were collected from each participant by mobile phlebotomists. Over a roughly 2-month period, participants in the prospective study had the option of providing additional blood draws and questionnaires. Before DNA extraction, blood samples from the prospective study were shipped at room temperature or frozen.

TCRbeta CDR3 regions were amplified from genomic DNA using the immunoSEQ Assay, a bias-controlled multiplex PCR. The authors' analysis ran thus. Within the assay, amplification of reference gene primers was used to estimate how many nucleated cells each sample contained. To quantify the absolute abundance of each unique TCRbeta CDR3 rearrangement, sequence reads were collapsed and filtered. For each sample, productive Simpson clonality was calculated as the square root of Simpson's diversity index across productive rearrangements. TCRdb took this table from immuneACCESS and kept in-frame rearrangements with V and J called. Such tables lack part of the clones; where checked against another copy, unresolved V genes explain under half of the gap, and the rest is unexplained. Clone size and the V and J calls come from that table; the DNA yielded D and trimming. The sample yields about 300,000 clones; approximately 84% were counted once. About 4.2% of the sample is held by the ten biggest clonotypes.

From the cysteine up to the phenylalanine, the CDR3 has a length of 14 residues. CDR3 DNA only is kept here, 42 bases in frame from base 1. The germline V gene yields MNHEY for CDR1 and SVGAGI for CDR2. Trimming costs V 6 bases and J 3 bases, and their ends lie 11 bases apart. On this clone: The antigen it binds to is not known. No base quality values were provided; no much bigger clone lies one nucleotide off.

The sequencing input was PBMCs or T cells enriched from blood (not recorded which). The chain couples TRBV6-5 to TRBJ2-2; the D gene is unclear. The sequence was obtained from a man between 25 and 39 years old who had recovered from COVID-19. The CDR3 protein: CASSRFRDTGELFF. In nucleotides, the sequence is TGTGCCAGCAGCCGGTTTCGCGACACCGGGGAGCTGTTTTTT.